This T cell receptor (beta chain) was identified during a study of blood T cell repertoires in COVID-19. Those enrolled, adults aged roughly 18 to 90 years, came from about two dozen US areas. Per the original data handling: The authors estimated nucleated cell counts from reference gene primer amplification. Assay used: immunoSEQ multiplex PCR; TCRdb lists only in-frame clones, some missing. That table gives V, J and clone size, and the DNA gave D and trimming. The sample contains more than 60,000 clones, around nine tenths of which appear only once. The specimen was PBMCs or T cells enriched from blood (not recorded which). This receptor was taken from a woman between 35 and 50 years old who had recovered from COVID-19.

This CDR3 reads CSVTDTAHRLAGVPNEQFF. The CDR3 coding sequence is TGCAGCGTGACCGACACCGCCCATAGACTAGCGGGGGTCCCCAATGAGCAGTTCTTC. The chain links TRBV29-1 to TRBJ2-1; 12 nucleotides agree with TRBD2. The germline V gene has CDR1 SQVTM and CDR2 ANQGSEA. This CDR3 is built from 19 residues. The trim removed 6 bases at V and 6 bases at J, leaving 21 bases unmatched.